The 30 T cell receptor beta chains presented below share a single source sample, sequenced in a study of blood T cell repertoires in COVID-19. Generated by immunoSEQ multiplex PCR, the TCRdb table keeps only in-frame clones and is missing some. The repertoire holds 110,000 to 150,000 clones, with 75% to 85% as singletons. Sequencing was done on a sample of peripheral blood. These receptors were taken from a man in his 70s who had recovered from COVID-19.

The chain combines TRBV12-3 or TRBV12-4 with TRBJ2-1; D gene unclear. The CDR3 extends over 11 amino acids. V was pared by 6 bases and J by 7 bases, with 7 bases between. In nucleotides, the CDR3 is TGTGCCAGCAGCCACGGGAATGAGCAGTTCTTC. Encoded protein: CASSHGNEQFF.

This chain joins TRBV6-5 and TRBJ2-7; TRBD1 matches 10 bases. The CDR3 has 15 residues. Losses at the gene ends were 4 bases for V and 3 bases for J; bases not matched to a gene: 6. CDR1 and CDR2 from the germline V gene are MNHEY and SVGAGI. The CDR3 reads CASSSGQGWDYEQYF. The CDR3 DNA reads TGTGCCAGCAGTTCGGGACAGGGGTGGGACTACGAGCAGTACTTC.

The chain recombines TRBV7-6 with TRBJ2-5; D might be TRBD2 (6 bases). Germline-derived CDR1 and CDR2 are SGHVS and FNYEAQ. Trimming stripped 5 bases from V and 7 bases from J, with 20 bases between. The CDR3 runs 15 residues. The CDR3 DNA is TGTGCCAGCAGCCTTTCTAGCGCCCTATTATGGACCCAGTACTTC. As protein: CASSLSSALLWTQYF.

The J gene is TRBJ1-1, the V gene TRBV7-8, with 7 bases matching TRBD1. The CDR3 runs to 13 residues. CDR1 is SGHVS, CDR2 FQNEAQ, per germline. V lost 4 bases, J lost 7 bases, and 6 bases stayed unmatched. CDR3 residues: CASSSQGTFEAFF. CDR3 sequence (DNA): TGTGCCAGCAGCTCACAGGGGACCTTTGAAGCTTTCTTT.

The chain combines TRBV7-2 with TRBJ2-1; 10 nucleotides agree with TRBD2. J gave up 3 bases and V 3 bases, and 2 bases lay outside the gene matches. This CDR3 region has 15 residues. Germline V gene data show CDR1 as SGHTA and CDR2 as FQGNSA. CDR3 bases: TGTGCCAGCAGCTTGGGGACTAGCGTCTACAATGAGCAGTTCTTC. It is translated as CASSLGTSVYNEQFF.

The chain joins TRBV12-5 to TRBJ2-7; TRBD1 matches 8 bases. The ends lost 4 bases at V and 0 bases at J; junction bases unmatched: 5. Germline V lookup: CDR1 LGHNT, CDR2 FRNRAP. The CDR3 has 15 residues. CDR3 sequence: CASGSGQVISYEQYF. CDR3 sequence (DNA): TGTGCTAGTGGTTCGGGACAGGTGATCTCCTACGAGCAGTACTTC. Full variable domain (outside the CDR3, taken from reference TRBV12-5 and TRBJ2-7): DARVTQTPRHKVTEMGQEVTMRCQPILGHNTVFWYRQTMMQGLELLAYFRNRAPLDDSGMPKDRFSAEMPDATLATLKIQPSEPRDSAVYFCASGSGQVISYEQYFGPGTRLTVT.

The CDR3 loop reads CASSGREGVRELFF. The CDR3 DNA follows: TGCGCCAGCAGCGGCAGGGAGGGTGTTCGGGAGCTGTTTTTT. The gene calls are TRBV4-1 and TRBJ2-2, with 7 bases aligning to TRBD2. In germline, CDR1 is MGHRA, CDR2 YSYEKL. V lost 5 bases to trimming and J lost 9 bases; unmatched junction nucleotides: 9. The CDR3 is made up of 14 amino acids.

The chain links TRBV27 to TRBJ2-7, with 14 bases that match TRBD2. Germline CDR1 reads MNHEY; CDR2 reads SMNVEV (reference sequence). The CDR3 extends over 20 amino acids. J was trimmed by 6 bases and V by 4 bases; bases with no gene match: 20. CDR3 nucleotide sequence: TGTGCCAGCAGTTACGGGACTAGCGGGAGTCCCGCTTTTGGTCCGGGCGAGCAGTACTTC. It encodes CASSYGTSGSPAFGPGEQYF.

J is TRBJ1-2 and V is TRBV5-4, with TRBD1 identical over 8 bases. J gave up 7 bases and V 0 bases, and 5 bases lay outside the gene matches. From germline, CDR1 is SGHNT and CDR2 YYREEE (reference sequence). CDR3 size: 14 residues. CDR3 region: CASSLETGEGGYTF. CDR3 in DNA: TGTGCCAGCAGCTTGGAGACAGGGGAGGGTGGCTACACCTTC. The complete variable domain, with remaining parts taken from reference TRBV5-4 and TRBJ1-2, reads ETGVTQSPTHLIKTRGQQVTLRCSSQSGHNTVSWYQQALGQGPQFIFQYYREEENGRGNFPPRFSGLQFPNYSSELNVNALELDDSALYLCASSLETGEGGYTFGSGTRLTVV.

This clone was detected only a few times. V usage is TRBV4-2 and J usage is TRBJ1-1; D remains unclear. The V and J ends lost 4 bases and 0 bases respectively, with 6 bases between them. From germline, CDR1 is LGHNA and CDR2 YNFKEQ. The CDR3 sequence is 13 residues long. CDR3 sequence: CASSPYLNTEAFF. The DNA for the CDR3 is TGTGCCAGCAGCCCATACTTGAACACTGAAGCTTTCTTT.

This chain joins TRBV27 and TRBJ2-7; TRBD2 agrees at 9 bases. J lost 2 bases, V lost 5 bases, and 7 bases had no gene match. Looked up from germline, CDR1 is MNHEY and CDR2 is SMNVEV (reference sequence). CDR3 size: 15 residues. This CDR3 reads CASSKLAGVAYEQYF. In DNA, the CDR3 is TGTGCCAGCAGTAAGTTAGCGGGAGTAGCCTACGAGCAGTACTTC.

This rearrangement joins TRBV4-1 to TRBJ2-5; 8 positions match TRBD2. This CDR3 comprises 16 residues. The V segment lost 0 bases and the J segment 7 bases; nucleotides outside the gene matches: 10. Germline V CDR1 and CDR2: MGHRA, YSYEKL. The CDR3 reads CASSQEEAGGYGTQYF. The CDR3 DNA follows: TGCGCCAGCAGCCAAGAGGAGGCGGGAGGATACGGGACCCAGTACTTC.

The gene calls are TRBV18 and TRBJ1-6; 9 bases fit TRBD1. The V gene end was trimmed by 5 bases and the J gene end by 5 bases; junction bases not matched to a gene: 7. This CDR3 region has 16 residues. Germline-derived CDR1 and CDR2 are KGHSH and LQKENI. DNA of the CDR3: TGTGCCAGCTCAGATTCGACAGGGGGAAATAATTCACCCCTCCACTTT. Translation gives CASSDSTGGNNSPLHF. The full variable domain, with the rest looked up from reference TRBV18 and TRBJ1-6, is NAGVMQNPRHLVRRRGQEARLRCSPMKGHSHVYWYRQLPEEGLKFMVYLQKENIIDESGMPKERFSAEFPKEGPSILRIQQVVRGDSAAYFCASSDSTGGNNSPLHFGNGTRLTVT.

The chain links TRBV9 to TRBJ2-1; perhaps TRBD2 as D (6 bases). Trimming pared 4 bases from V and 0 bases from J, leaving 11 bases between. The CDR3 is 15 amino acids. CDR1 SGDLS and CDR2 YYNGEE come from the germline V gene. The CDR3 here is CASSTSSSSYNEQFF. CDR3 nucleotides: TGTGCCAGCAGCACTAGCAGTAGCTCCTACAATGAGCAGTTCTTC.

This clone has only one observation. The V and J genes are TRBV27 and TRBJ2-3, with D possibly TRBD2 on 5 matching bases. Trimming removed 3 bases at V and 4 bases at J, with 11 bases between. The germline V gene encodes CDR1 MNHEY and CDR2 SMNVEV (reference sequence). The CDR3 is 14 residues long. CDR3 sequence reads: CASSFFGVADTQYF. CDR3 in DNA: TGTGCCAGCAGTTTCTTCGGGGTCGCAGATACGCAGTATTTT.

V gene TRBV19 combines with J gene TRBJ2-2; D possibly corresponds to TRBD2 (7 bases). This CDR3 has 14 residues. Trimming shortened V by 7 bases and J by 3 bases, and 12 bases separated the two germline ends. Germline CDR1 and CDR2: LNHDA and SQIVND (reference sequence). Here the CDR3 DNA reads TGTGCCAGTAAGAGGGGGGGAGACACCGGGGAGCTGTTTTTT. It encodes CASKRGGDTGELFF.

This chain links TRBV10-1 with TRBJ2-7; D is unresolved. With 3 bases removed from V and 3 bases from J, the gap between germline ends came to 6 bases. Germline lookup yields CDR1 WNHNN and CDR2 SYGVQD (reference sequence). This CDR3 contains 12 residues. The CDR3 sequence: CASSDGNYEQYF. CDR3 nucleotides: TGCGCCAGCAGTGATGGCAACTACGAGCAGTACTTC.

J is TRBJ1-4 and V is TRBV6-5, with TRBD1 matching over 7 bases. The junction had 7 bases not matched to a gene; V was cut back by 6 bases and J by 3 bases. Germline V gene lookup returns CDR1 MNHEY and CDR2 SVGAGI. The CDR3 contains 15 residues. In nucleotides, the CDR3 is TGTGCCAGCAGAAAAGGGGGGACAGCTAATGAAAAACTGTTTTTT. Translated: CASRKGGTANEKLFF.

The chain employs TRBV6-1 and TRBJ1-1; D call uncertain. CDR1 is MNHNS and CDR2 is SASEGT in the germline V gene. This CDR3 is built from 14 residues. V dropped 0 bases and J dropped 6 bases, with 11 bases sitting between them. The CDR3 region is CASSEAPLRSEAFF. In nucleotides, the CDR3 is TGTGCCAGCAGTGAAGCCCCATTACGGTCTGAAGCTTTCTTT.

The chain is built from TRBV19 and TRBJ2-5; TRBD2 might be the D (5 bases). V lost 7 bases and J 0 bases, leaving 9 bases between the germline ends. Looked up from germline, CDR1 is LNHDA and CDR2 is SQIVND (reference sequence). The CDR3 length is 13 residues. The CDR3, as DNA: TGTGCCAGTAAGGGCGGGTACCAAGAGACCCAGTACTTC. Protein: CASKGGYQETQYF.

V is TRBV5-1 and J is TRBJ2-4; TRBD2 agrees at 14 bases. Per the germline V gene, CDR1 is SGHRS and CDR2 is YFSETQ. After removal of 1 base from V and 8 bases from J, the junction contained 8 bases not matched to a gene. The CDR3 contains 17 residues. The CDR3 sequence: CASSLSGTSGSEYIQYF. The CDR3 nucleotides read TGCGCCAGCAGCTTGTCGGGGACTAGCGGGAGCGAGTACATTCAGTACTTC.

The chain couples TRBV3-1 (or the pseudogene TRBV3-2) to TRBJ2-2, with TRBD2 matching 7 bases. The CDR3 totals 15 residues. V shed 4 bases and J 1 base; nucleotides not matched to a gene: 3. Germline V gene lookup returns CDR1 LGHDT and CDR2 YNNKEL (reference sequence). CDR3 DNA sequence: TGTGCCAGCAGCCGGGCGGGAGTGAACACCGGGGAGCTGTTTTTT. Protein sequence: CASSRAGVNTGELFF.

V gene TRBV18 combines with J gene TRBJ1-3, with TRBD1 identical over 9 bases. The CDR3 length is 18 residues. V lost 2 bases to trimming and J lost 3 bases; unmatched junction nucleotides: 11. CDR1 KGHSH and CDR2 LQKENI come from the germline V gene. CDR3 sequence: CASSPVRSGQGYGNTIYF. The CDR3 bases are TGTGCCAGCTCACCAGTCAGAAGTGGACAGGGGTATGGAAACACCATATATTTT.

The chain combines TRBV12-1 with TRBJ2-7; TRBD2 was called by the table and not checked on the DNA. TRBV12-1 is tagged as a pseudogene. CDR3 size: 13 residues. The CDR3 DNA follows: TGTGCCAGCGCTTGGGAGGGGGCCTACGAGCAGTACTTC. Amino acid sequence: CASAWEGAYEQYF.

The V call is TRBV21-1, the J call TRBJ2-1; TRBD2, the D gene given by the table, was not confirmed from the DNA. TRBV21-1 counts as a pseudogene. CDR3 size: 14 residues. This chain's CDR3 is CASRMGGWPHEQFF. CDR3 DNA sequence: TGTGCCAGCAGGATGGGGGGGTGGCCCCATGAGCAGTTCTTC.

This clone was seen a single time. V gene TRBV2 combines with J gene TRBJ2-3; D possibly corresponds to TRBD2 (6 bases). V was cut by 7 bases and J by 0 bases, with 11 bases left in between. Germline CDR1 is SNHLY and CDR2 is FYNNEI. The CDR3 has 14 amino acids. The CDR3, as DNA: TGTGCCAGCACCACAAGCGGGAGCACAGATACGCAGTATTTT. This encodes CASTTSGSTDTQYF.

The V gene is TRBV5-1, the J gene TRBJ2-1; D possibly corresponds to TRBD1 (6 bases). The length of the CDR3 is 15 residues. Germline V gene lookup returns CDR1 SGHRS and CDR2 YFSETQ. Trimming left V 3 bases short and J 0 bases short, with 10 bases between. The CDR3 spells CASSWTDNSYNEQFF. CDR3 nucleotide sequence: TGCGCCAGCAGCTGGACAGACAACTCCTACAATGAGCAGTTCTTC.

This clone was seen just once. The V and J genes are TRBV7-9 and TRBJ2-1, with D maybe TRBD2 (6 bases). The CDR3 length is 16 residues. Trimming shortened V by 5 bases and J by 0 bases, and 14 bases separated the two germline ends. Germline-derived CDR1 and CDR2 are SEHNR and FQNEAQ (reference sequence). In nucleotides, the CDR3 is TGTGCCAGCAGCCTAGATTGGCGGGGCTCCTACAATGAGCAGTTCTTC. Its protein product is CASSLDWRGSYNEQFF.

V usage is TRBV4-2 and J usage is TRBJ1-6; unclear D gene. The V gene lost 5 bases and the J gene lost 7 bases, with 9 bases spanning the gap. The CDR3 runs to 13 residues. Germline assignment: CDR1 LGHNA and CDR2 YNFKEQ. CDR3 DNA: TGTGCCAGCAGCGAGGATTGGAATTCACCCCTCCACTTT. Residues: CASSEDWNSPLHF.

The genes are TRBV19 and TRBJ2-2, with TRBD2 matching over 7 bases. CDR1 and CDR2 (germline): LNHDA, SQIVND (reference sequence). The CDR3 covers 13 residues. Losses at the gene ends were 3 bases for V and 7 bases for J; bases not matched to a gene: 2. For the CDR3, the DNA is TGTGCCAGTAGTATGGGGGGGTTCGGGGAGCTGTTTTTT. The encoded protein is CASSMGGFGELFF. The whole variable domain, filled in from reference TRBV19 and TRBJ2-2, reads DGGITQSPKYLFRKEGQNVTLSCEQNLNHDAMYWYRQDPGQGLRLIYYSQIVNDFQKGDIAEGYSVSREKKESFPLTVTSAQKNPTAFYLCASSMGGFGELFFGEGSRLTVL.